The 18 T cell receptor beta chains given below trace back to one sample, sequenced in a study of blood T cells in healthy people across ages. A second PCR of roughly 6 to 12 cycles used a sample-barcoded 5' primer and a J-beta primer mix. Each CDR3 protein is one row after TCRdb ran MiXCR on the 5' RACE reads. The sample includes under 1,000,000 distinct CDR3 sequences, under 40% of them seen just once. Sequenced: blood. Receptor source: a man aged 18 to 29 in good health.

The chain uses TRBV20-1 and TRBJ2-3; TRBD2 matches 15 bases. V dropped 5 bases and J dropped 6; count of bases not matched to a gene: 6. The CDR3 sequence is 15 residues long. Germline lookup yields CDR1 DFQATT and CDR2 SNEGSKA (reference sequence). CDR3 in DNA: TGCAGTGCTCTCTCCGGGACTAGCGGGGGGGATACGCAGTATTTT. Translating gives CSALSGTSGGDTQYF.

Notes on this clonotype: A junction boundary mismatches the germline segment, possibly from a read error. This chain uses TRBV12-3 or TRBV12-4 with TRBJ1-2; 9 bases are a match to TRBD1. CDR3 length: 13 residues. CDR3: CVSSFGDRVHYTF. DNA of the CDR3: TGTGTCAGCAGTTTCGGGGACAGGGTACACTACACCTTC.

The rearrangement uses TRBV10-3 and TRBJ2-3, with a possible D match to TRBD2 (6 bases). From germline, CDR1 is ENHRY and CDR2 SYGVKD. The CDR3 runs 11 residues. The ends were cut back, 6 bases at V and 11 bases at J, with 12 bases in the middle. Here the CDR3 DNA reads TGTGCCATCAGGGGGGGACTGCAGCAGTATTTT. Translating it yields CAIRGGLQQYF.

On this clonotype itself: Compared with germline, one end of the junction differs, possibly owing to a read error. J is TRBJ1-2 and V is TRBV29-1, with D hard to call. Germline CDR1 and CDR2: SQVTM and ANQGSEA. The CDR3 is made up of 13 amino acids. CDR3 coding DNA: TGCAGCGTTGGCCGGGAGATTAACTATGGCTGCACCTTC. The encoded protein is CSVGREINYGCTF.

This sequence joins TRBV10-2 and TRBJ1-1; the D is unclear. There are 13 residues in the CDR3. V lost 8 bases to trimming and J lost 5 bases, with 15 bases between them. CDR1 WSHSY and CDR2 SAAADI come from the germline V gene. This CDR3 reads CASVGIIGTEAFF. The DNA of the CDR3 is TGCGCCAGCGTCGGGATTATAGGGACTGAAGCTTTCTTT.

The chain employs TRBV7-3 and TRBJ1-2; no clear D gene. The CDR3 sequence is 15 residues long. Trimming removed 2 bases at V and 2 bases at J, with 12 bases between. CDR1 is SGHTA, CDR2 FQGTGA, per germline. CDR3: CASSLDRGGNYGYTF. In DNA form, the CDR3 reads TGTGCCAGCAGCTTAGACCGGGGAGGCAACTATGGCTACACCTTC. Combining the CDR3 with reference TRBV7-3 and TRBJ1-2 gives the whole variable domain GAGVSQTPSNKVTEKGKYVELRCDPISGHTALYWYRQSLGQGPEFLIYFQGTGAADDSGLPNDRFFAVRPEGSVSTLKIQRTERGDSAVYLCASSLDRGGNYGYTFGSGTRLTVV.

The V and J genes are TRBV12-3 or TRBV12-4 and TRBJ1-5, with D possibly being TRBD1 (6 bases). V lost 7 bases and J 3 bases, leaving 13 bases between the germline ends. CDR3 length: 14 amino acids. Here the CDR3 reads CASTATGFNQPQHF. DNA of the CDR3: TGTGCCAGCACCGCGACAGGTTTCAATCAGCCCCAGCATTTT.

This clonotype came up a few times. The chain carries TRBV27 and TRBJ2-4, with 8 positions matching TRBD1. J was trimmed by 2 bases and V by 5 bases; bases with no gene match: 8. CDR1 and CDR2 from the germline V gene are MNHEY and SMNVEV (reference sequence). This CDR3 has 16 amino acids. CDR3 nucleotides: TGTGCCAGCAGTCCCATGACAGGGGAGTCCAAAAACATTCAGTACTTC. Its protein product is CASSPMTGESKNIQYF.

This clonotype was seen a few times. The rearrangement uses TRBV27 and TRBJ2-7, with 8 nucleotides matching TRBD1. The V segment lost 6 bases and the J segment 9 bases; nucleotides outside the gene matches: 7. This CDR3 region has 12 residues. Germline loops: CDR1 MNHEY, CDR2 SMNVEV (reference sequence). For the CDR3, the DNA is TGTGCCAGCAGCCCTGCTGGACAGGGGCAGTACTTC. It codes for CASSPAGQGQYF.

This clonotype was counted between two and nine times. This rearrangement joins TRBV9 to TRBJ2-2; possibly TRBD1 for D (5 bases). The length of the CDR3 is 16 residues. The V end lost 1 base, the J end lost 2 bases, and 12 bases lay between the germline ends. Germline loops: CDR1 SGDLS, CDR2 YYNGEE. The CDR3: CASSVRQGANTGELFF. CDR3 in DNA: TGTGCCAGCAGCGTACGCCAGGGCGCCAACACCGGGGAGCTGTTTTTT. Looking up the rest from reference TRBV9 and TRBJ2-2 gives the full variable domain: DSGVTQTPKHLITATGQRVTLRCSPRSGDLSVYWYQQSLDQGLQFLIQYYNGEERAKGNILERFSAQQFPDLHSELNLSSLELGDSALYFCASSVRQGANTGELFFGEGSRLTVL.

The V gene is TRBV4-1, the J gene TRBJ1-4; 8 bases map to TRBD1. The CDR3 covers 16 residues. V lost 3 bases to trimming and J lost 8 bases; unmatched junction nucleotides: 11. The germline V gene has CDR1 MGHRA and CDR2 YSYEKL. CDR3 protein: CASSHARTGPEEKLFF. The CDR3 bases are TGCGCCAGCAGCCACGCGAGGACAGGGCCTGAAGAAAAACTGTTTTTT.

V gene TRBV21-1 combines with J gene TRBJ1-5; the table names TRBD1, a call not compared with the DNA. TRBV21-1 is deemed a pseudogene. The CDR3 runs 13 residues. CDR3 in amino acids: CASSRGGFRPQHF. The CDR3 DNA follows: TGTGCCAGCAGCAGGGGGGGTTTTCGACCCCAGCATTTT.

CDR3 nucleotide sequence: TGTGCCATGAGCGAGGGAGGACACTCGAACACTGAAGCTTTCTTT. It is translated as CAMSEGGHSNTEAFF. The chain is built from TRBV10-3 and TRBJ1-1; possibly TRBD1 for D (5 bases). Per germline, CDR1 ENHRY and CDR2 SYGVKD. CDR3 size: 15 residues. V was pared by 9 bases and J by 1 base, with 18 bases between.

Many counts were recorded for this clonotype. The chain couples TRBV5-1 to TRBJ2-7, with 7 bases lining up with TRBD2. The V and J ends lost 4 bases and 5 bases, in that order; junction bases with no gene match: 0. This CDR3 has 11 residues. CDR1 and CDR2 from the germline V gene are SGHRS and YFSETQ. CDR3 loop: CASSGTNEQYF. DNA for the CDR3: TGCGCCAGCAGCGGGACTAACGAGCAGTACTTC.

In its sample, this clonotype was seen a few times. The chain employs TRBV4-3 and TRBJ2-3, with TRBD2 identical over 8 bases. The V and J ends lost 3 bases and 0 bases, in that order; junction bases with no gene match: 17. The CDR3 sequence is 20 residues long. Per the germline V gene, CDR1 is LGHNA and CDR2 is YSLEER. CDR3 DNA sequence: TGCGCCAGCAGCCACCTGGGGTTCGGGGGGGCCACACAAAGCACAGATACGCAGTATTTT. The encoded protein is CASSHLGFGGATQSTDTQYF.

This clonotype turned up a few times. The V call is TRBV12-3 or TRBV12-4, the J call TRBJ1-6; possible D gene TRBD1, 6 bases. Deletions cut 6 bases from V and 9 bases from J, with 30 bases between. The CDR3 covers 19 residues. The CDR3, as DNA: TGTGCCAGCAGACCGCCGTCGAGGGGGGGCCTCCGGGATCTTTCACCCCTCCACTTT. Protein sequence: CASRPPSRGGLRDLSPLHF.

The chain couples TRBV5-5 to TRBJ2-2; TRBD1 might be the D (5 bases). The V end lost 0 bases, the J end lost 2 bases, and 11 bases lay between the germline ends. CDR1 is SGHKS, CDR2 YYEKEE, per germline (reference sequence). The CDR3 length is 16 residues. In DNA, the CDR3 is TGTGCCAGCAGCTTGGAGTACAGGCCTAACACCGGGGAGCTGTTTTTT. It codes for CASSLEYRPNTGELFF.

There are a few counts of this clonotype. The V gene is TRBV24-1, the J gene TRBJ1-1; D not certain. V was shortened by 4 bases and J by 6 bases, with 11 bases between the two germline ends. This CDR3 is 13 amino acids long. Germline V gene lookup returns CDR1 KGHDR and CDR2 SFDVKD. The CDR3: CATSEGFSAEAFF. The DNA for the CDR3 is TGTGCCACCAGTGAGGGGTTTTCGGCTGAAGCTTTCTTT.